This T cell receptor beta chain was sequenced for a study of blood T cells in healthy people across ages. Study conclusions and caveats: Naive CD4+ cells and diversity were both higher in long-lived donors than in aged donors. What prevented conclusive comparison of naive and antigen-experienced cells was that PBMCs were unsorted. While age rose, TCR beta diversity per million T cells dropped in a roughly linear way.

Through a sample-barcoded 5' primer and a J-beta primer mix, a second PCR was run for roughly 6 to 12 cycles. Every cDNA molecule bore a tag from a template-switch adaptor containing 12 random nucleotides. Using its own MiXCR run on the 5' RACE reads, TCRdb lists one record per CDR3 protein. Among about 800,000 distinct CDR3 sequences listed, about 42% were seen once. CDR1 MDHEN and CDR2 SYDVKM come from the germline V gene. The CDR3 runs 15 residues. After removal of 5 bases from V and 1 base from J, the junction contained 6 bases not matched to a gene. This clonotype was picked up a small number of times. Its antigen is as yet unknown.

The sequence derives from a man older than 75 in good health. The sample taken for sequencing was blood. The gene calls are TRBV28 and TRBJ2-3; TRBD2 matches at 7 bases. This chain's CDR3 is CASSPPSGGTDTQYF. For the CDR3, the DNA is TGTGCCAGCAGTCCCCCAAGCGGGGGCACAGATACGCAGTATTTT.